These 29 T cell receptor beta chains were all obtained from the same sample, sequenced in a study of cytomegalovirus exposure and HLA in healthy donors. Primers included in the PCR were 60 Vbeta and 13 Jbeta primers. The table came from immunoSEQ multiplex PCR; TCRdb's copy has only in-frame clones and leaves some out. The sample lists about 150,000 clones; 86% were seen once. Sequences were obtained from PBMCs. These receptors originate from a woman aged 18-35 years in good health and CMV-seronegative.

The rearrangement links TRBV28 to TRBJ2-3, with no clear D. The V gene lost 6 bases and the J gene lost 5 bases, with 9 bases spanning the gap. This CDR3 spans 12 amino acids. CDR1 is MDHEN, CDR2 SYDVKM, per germline. The CDR3 nucleotides read TGTGCCAGCAGCCAAGCCTTAGATACGCAGTATTTT. This gives the protein CASSQALDTQYF.

The chain joins TRBV7-6 to TRBJ2-7, with 9 bases that match TRBD2. The CDR3 covers 14 residues. V shed 1 base and J 5 bases; nucleotides not matched to a gene: 3. The germline gives CDR1 SGHVS, CDR2 FNYEAQ. CDR3 protein: CASSLGSGSNEQYF. For the CDR3, the DNA is TGTGCCAGCAGCTTAGGTAGCGGGAGCAACGAGCAGTACTTC.

The rearrangement joins TRBV19 to TRBJ2-2, with 9 bases lining up with TRBD1. CDR1 and CDR2 from the germline V gene are LNHDA and SQIVND (reference sequence). This CDR3 spans 15 amino acids. J lost 5 bases, V lost 6 bases, and 7 bases had no gene match. CDR3 bases: TGTGCCAGTAGACGGACAGGGGAGGTTACCGGGGAGCTGTTTTTT. This translates into CASRRTGEVTGELFF.

V is TRBV4-2 and J is TRBJ1-2; TRBD1 aligns across 8 bases. Trimming took 2 bases from V and 4 from J; bases not matched to a gene: 9. CDR3 size: 16 residues. CDR1 is LGHNA, CDR2 YNFKEQ, per germline. The CDR3 sequence is CASSQIGQGAGYGYTF. The CDR3, as DNA: TGTGCCAGCAGCCAAATTGGGCAGGGGGCAGGCTATGGCTACACCTTC.

As to this clone: This sample includes further DNA sequences coding for the same CDR3. The chain employs TRBV6-5 and TRBJ1-1, with 8 bases identical to TRBD1. Germline-derived CDR1 and CDR2 are MNHEY and SVGAGI. This CDR3 is 15 amino acids long. V dropped 2 bases and J dropped 1; count of bases not matched to a gene: 3. The CDR3 reads CASSYLGQGNTEAFF. DNA of the CDR3: TGTGCCAGCAGTTACCTCGGACAGGGGAACACTGAAGCTTTCTTT.

The chain is built from TRBV30 and TRBJ2-5; 10 nucleotides match TRBD1. The CDR3 covers 15 residues. V dropped 0 bases and J dropped 4; count of bases not matched to a gene: 5. The germline V gene has CDR1 GTSNPN and CDR2 SVGIG (reference sequence). CDR3 loop: CAWSVGTGVLETQYF. The CDR3 nucleotides are TGTGCCTGGAGTGTAGGGACAGGGGTTTTAGAGACCCAGTACTTC.

V usage is TRBV7-2 and J usage is TRBJ2-3, with D perhaps matching TRBD2 (6 bases). Looked up from germline, CDR1 is SGHTA and CDR2 is FQGNSA. Trimming stripped 5 bases from V and 3 bases from J, with 15 bases between. This CDR3 region has 15 residues. The CDR3, as DNA: TGTGCCAGCAGCAACGGGGGAGTGGAGACAGATACGCAGTATTTT. It codes for CASSNGGVETDTQYF.

The V gene is TRBV7-8, the J gene TRBJ1-1, with a weak D call TRBD1 (6 bases). The V end lost 5 bases, the J end lost 2 bases, and 24 bases lay between the germline ends. Germline CDR1 is SGHVS and CDR2 is FQNEAQ. The CDR3 runs 18 residues. The DNA of the CDR3 is TGTGCCAGCAGCCCTTATTTGATAGGGGGGGCGAATAACACTGAAGCTTTCTTT. The encoded protein is CASSPYLIGGANNTEAFF.

This chain joins TRBV27 and TRBJ2-3; D is possibly TRBD1 (5 bases). The V and J ends lost 5 bases and 2 bases respectively, with 14 bases between them. The CDR3 spans 15 residues. Looked up from germline, CDR1 is MNHEY and CDR2 is SMNVEV (reference sequence). The CDR3 DNA reads as TGTGCCAGCAGTATGGGGCTATTTCTCACAGATACGCAGTATTTT. Translated, it gives CASSMGLFLTDTQYF.

The chain employs TRBV5-1 and TRBJ1-1; perhaps TRBD1 as D (6 bases). V lost 4 bases to trimming and J lost 1 base, with 14 bases between them. CDR3 length: 15 amino acids. Germline assignment: CDR1 SGHRS and CDR2 YFSETQ. The CDR3 bases are TGCGCCAGCAGCCTGGAGGTGGGGGCGAACACTGAAGCTTTCTTT. Its protein product is CASSLEVGANTEAFF.

The chain carries TRBV18 and TRBJ2-1, with D uncertain. The CDR3 is 14 amino acids. Deletions cut 5 bases from V and 2 bases from J, with 10 bases between. Germline CDR1 KGHSH, CDR2 LQKENI. The CDR3 is CASSRPDTYNEQFF. Here the CDR3 DNA reads TGTGCCAGCTCAAGACCCGACACCTACAATGAGCAGTTCTTC.

The table lists this clone with a few counts. The genes are TRBV19 and TRBJ2-1, with 8 bases identical to TRBD2. CDR3 length equals 15 residues. From germline, CDR1 is LNHDA and CDR2 SQIVND (reference sequence). V lost 6 bases, J lost 2 bases, and 6 bases stayed unmatched. This CDR3 reads CASSQGLDPYNEQFF. As DNA, the CDR3 is TGTGCCAGTAGCCAGGGACTAGATCCCTACAATGAGCAGTTCTTC.

This chain links TRBV7-9 with TRBJ1-1; no definite D call. V lost 8 bases and J 11 bases, leaving 12 bases between the germline ends. This CDR3 is 10 amino acids long. CDR1 is SEHNR, CDR2 FQNEAQ, per germline (reference sequence). The CDR3 loop reads CASEVDAAFF. CDR3 nucleotide sequence: TGTGCCAGCGAGGTAGATGCTGCTTTCTTT.

This rearrangement joins TRBV7-2 to TRBJ1-3, with D hard to call. Germline CDR1 is SGHTA and CDR2 is FQGNSA. The CDR3 runs to 14 residues. Between the trimmed V and J ends, which lost 2 bases and 3 bases, there was a span of 8 bases. The CDR3 reads CASSLRGLGNTIYF. In DNA form, the CDR3 reads TGTGCCAGCAGCTTAAGAGGGCTTGGAAACACCATATATTTT.

The chain has TRBV5-8 and TRBJ2-7, with D unresolved. The CDR3 is 16 amino acids. The germline V gene encodes CDR1 SGHTS and CDR2 YDEGEE. V was cut by 2 bases and J by 0 bases, with 15 bases left in between. The CDR3 DNA reads as TGTGCCAGCAGCTTTCGTATACCGAGGAGCTCCTACGAGCAGTACTTC. It codes for CASSFRIPRSSYEQYF.

V gene TRBV2 combines with J gene TRBJ1-2, with a weak D call TRBD1 (5 bases). This CDR3 comprises 16 residues. Deletions cut 1 base from V and 1 base from J, with 13 bases between. Germline-derived CDR1 and CDR2 are SNHLY and FYNNEI. CDR3 loop: CASSEGRGRVNYGYTF. CDR3 DNA: TGTGCCAGCAGTGAAGGAAGGGGCAGAGTTAACTATGGCTACACCTTC. The full variable domain, with the rest looked up from reference TRBV2 and TRBJ1-2, is EPEVTQTPSHQVTQMGQEVILRCVPISNHLYFYWYRQILGQKVEFLVSFYNNEISEKSEIFDDQFSVERPDGSNFTLKIRSTKLEDSAMYFCASSEGRGRVNYGYTFGSGTRLTVV.

V gene TRBV19 combines with J gene TRBJ2-1; 9 nucleotides line up with TRBD1. V dropped 6 bases and J dropped 6; count of bases not matched to a gene: 9. The CDR3 is 15 residues long. Per germline, CDR1 LNHDA and CDR2 SQIVND (reference sequence). The CDR3: CASSQTGGAGNEQFF. In nucleotides, the CDR3 is TGTGCCAGTAGCCAGACAGGGGGAGCGGGCAATGAGCAGTTCTTC.

The chain carries TRBV28 and TRBJ2-4; D is ambiguous. CDR1 MDHEN and CDR2 SYDVKM come from the germline V gene. V was cut by 6 bases and J by 1 base, with 10 bases left in between. The CDR3 contains 14 residues. Here the CDR3 DNA reads TGTGCCAGCAGGCCAGGATCGGCCAAAAACATTCAGTACTTC. Amino acid sequence: CASRPGSAKNIQYF.

This chain connects TRBV30 to TRBJ1-2, with 8 positions matching TRBD1. The germline V gene has CDR1 GTSNPN and CDR2 SVGIG (reference sequence). V dropped 2 bases and J dropped 4; count of bases not matched to a gene: 6. This CDR3 spans 14 amino acids. The CDR3 loop reads CAWSLQGASYGYTF. The CDR3 DNA reads TGTGCCTGGAGTCTTCAGGGGGCCTCCTATGGCTACACCTTC.

The gene calls are TRBV5-6 and TRBJ1-6, with D unclear. The CDR3 sequence is 15 residues long. V lost 0 bases and J 3 bases, leaving 7 bases between the germline ends. Germline V gene data show CDR1 as SGHDT and CDR2 as YYEEEE. DNA for the CDR3: TGTGCCAGCAGCTTGGACGGTGGCTATAATTCACCCCTCCACTTT. The encoded protein is CASSLDGGYNSPLHF. Complete variable domain (other parts from reference TRBV5-6 and TRBJ1-6): DAGVTQSPTHLIKTRGQQVTLRCSPKSGHDTVSWYQQALGQGPQFIFQYYEEEERQRGNFPDRFSGHQFPNYSSELNVNALLLGDSALYLCASSLDGGYNSPLHFGNGTRLTVT.

Turning to this clone: At one end the junction does not follow the germline gene, possibly because of a read error. V and J are TRBV5-1 and TRBJ1-4; possibly TRBD1 for D (6 bases). Germline-derived CDR1 and CDR2 are SGHRS and YFSETQ. This CDR3 has 15 residues. The DNA of the CDR3 is TGCGCCAGCAGGTTGGCAGGGGTTCCGGGTGAAAAACTGTTTTTT. Translated: CASRLAGVPGEKLFF. Variable domain in full (rest from reference TRBV5-1 and TRBJ1-4): KAGVTQTPRYLIKTRGQQVTLSCSPISGHRSVSWYQQTPGQGLQFLFEYFSETQRNKGNFPGRFSGRQFSNSRSEMNVSTLELGDSALYLCASRLAGVPGEKLFFGSGTQLSVL.

This clone occurred once. The rearrangement uses TRBV11-2 and TRBJ1-2; no clear D gene. CDR3 size: 16 residues. The germline V gene encodes CDR1 SGHAT and CDR2 FQNNGV. V was pared by 2 bases and J by 2 bases, with 15 bases between. CDR3 in DNA: TGTGCCAGCAGCTTAATTCCCTCGGCGGGGAACTATGGCTACACCTTC. As protein: CASSLIPSAGNYGYTF.

V gene TRBV4-1 combines with J gene TRBJ2-1, with D perhaps TRBD1 (5 bases). The V gene's germline CDR1 is MGHRA and CDR2 YSYEKL. This CDR3 is built from 14 residues. V was shortened by 1 base and J by 8 bases, with 12 bases between the two germline ends. The CDR3 DNA reads TGCGCCAGCAGCCAAGTTACTTTAGGGGATGAGCAGTTCTTC. Translation gives CASSQVTLGDEQFF.

To note about this clone: This CDR3 is also generated by other DNA sequences in the sample. The rearrangement joins TRBV28 to TRBJ2-1; D might be TRBD2 (6 bases). CDR3 size: 13 residues. CDR1 is MDHEN, CDR2 SYDVKM, per germline. Trimming took 6 bases from V and 6 from J, leaving 12 bases between them. The CDR3 coding sequence is TGTGCCAGCAGGGCGGGACTTCCCAATGAGCAGTTCTTC. It yields the protein CASRAGLPNEQFF. The variable domain in full, completed from reference TRBV28 and TRBJ2-1, reads DVKVTQSSRYLVKRTGEKVFLECVQDMDHENMFWYRQDPGLGLRLIYFSYDVKMKEKGDIPEGYSVSREKKERFSLILESASTNQTSMYLCASRAGLPNEQFFGPGTRLTVL.

The chain has TRBV9 and TRBJ2-2; D remains ambiguous. V was clipped by 1 base and J by 5 bases, with 9 bases between them. The length of the CDR3 is 14 residues. Germline V gene data show CDR1 as SGDLS and CDR2 as YYNGEE. The CDR3 protein is CASSVRLETGELFF. The CDR3 DNA is TGTGCCAGCAGCGTAAGGCTAGAGACCGGGGAGCTGTTTTTT.

V and J are TRBV7-3 and TRBJ2-1, with 8 bases aligning to TRBD2. The junction had 7 bases not matched to a gene; V was cut back by 5 bases and J by 7 bases. The CDR3 spans 14 residues. Germline CDR1 reads SGHTA; CDR2 reads FQGTGA. In nucleotides, the CDR3 is TGTGCCAGCAGCACGAGCGGGAGCACGAATGAGCAGTTCTTC. Translating it yields CASSTSGSTNEQFF.

This clone showed up just once. The V call is TRBV27, the J call TRBJ1-1, with unresolved D. The CDR3 length is 13 residues. The germline V gene encodes CDR1 MNHEY and CDR2 SMNVEV (reference sequence). V lost 0 bases to trimming and J lost 3 bases, with 5 bases between them. The CDR3 nucleotides are TGTGCCAGCAGTTTATCGTACTACACTGAAGCTTTCTTT. Translated: CASSLSYYTEAFF.

J is TRBJ1-2 and V is TRBV2; 9 bases align to TRBD1. V shed 7 bases, J shed 3 bases, and the junction held 6 bases outside the gene matches. CDR3 length equals 14 residues. CDR1 SNHLY and CDR2 FYNNEI come from the germline V gene. The CDR3 DNA sequence: TGTGCCAGCAATATAGGGACAGGGTACTATGGCTACACCTTC. Protein: CASNIGTGYYGYTF.

This chain uses TRBV7-9 with TRBJ1-2; 7 bases are shared with TRBD1. The CDR3 covers 16 residues. V was pared by 5 bases and J by 0 bases, with 9 bases of the junction left unmatched. Germline assignment: CDR1 SEHNR and CDR2 FQNEAQ (reference sequence). The CDR3 protein is CASSPPTGAANYGYTF. The CDR3 DNA reads TGTGCCAGCAGCCCACCCACAGGGGCCGCTAACTATGGCTACACCTTC.